The present entry profiles one TCR beta chain with its context. CDR1 MDHEN and CDR2 SYDVKM come from the germline V gene. The CDR3 length is 11 residues. With 4 bases removed from V and 6 bases from J, the gap between germline ends came to 4 bases. These data originate in a study of CD8+ T cells in alopecia areata. Overall study: Oral tofacitinib (5 to 10 mg twice daily) was administered to treated patients.

The sequencing template was cDNA reverse transcribed from extracted RNA. The protocol was immunoSEQ multiplex PCR, while the TCRdb copy is restricted to in-frame clones and leaves out a portion. This table has around 200,000 clones, roughly 60% appearing once. Here the sequenced sample was CD4+ T cells sorted from blood, taken at week 0. The sequence was collected from a human donor with alopecia areata. The chain uses TRBV28 and TRBJ2-4; D is ambiguous. CDR3 nucleotides: TGTGCCAGCAGTTATCTAAACATTCAGTACTTC. Its translation: CASSYLNIQYF.